One sample yielded the 30 T cell receptor beta chains listed below, sequenced in a study of T cells in Graves' hyperthyroidism and ophthalmopathy. The CDR3 regions of TCR beta were amplified from RNA transcripts. A set of HTBI primers served as the primers for a first-round RT-PCR of the TCR CDR3. TCRdb redid the calling of the multiplex PCR reads with MiXCR, one entry per CDR3 protein. This sample has about half a million distinct CDR3 sequences; around a fifth occur once, and the top ten carry under 55%. The sample comprised blood. The receptors shown here come from a woman aged 70-85 years with Graves' ophthalmopathy.

This clonotype has only a few counts. This chain connects TRBV3-1 to TRBJ1-3; TRBD1 might be the D (5 bases). Trimming took off 5 bases at V and 2 bases at J, with 13 bases between the two ends. Looked up from germline, CDR1 is LGHDT and CDR2 is YNNKEL (reference sequence). The CDR3 covers 15 residues. The chain's CDR3 is CASSSHTGAGNTIYF. DNA for the CDR3: TGTGCCAGCAGCTCGCATACAGGCGCTGGAAACACCATATATTTT.

This clonotype has at least ten counts. The V call is TRBV28, the J call TRBJ2-7, with D unclear. Trimming stripped 5 bases from V and 5 bases from J, with 19 bases between. Germline V lookup: CDR1 MDHEN, CDR2 SYDVKM. The CDR3 contains 15 residues. Here the CDR3 DNA reads TGTGCCAGCAGTCCGAGAGGTAGGGCTGGCCACGAGCAGTACTTC. Its translation: CASSPRGRAGHEQYF.

CDR3 DNA sequence: TGTGCCAGCTCACCGCGACAGGGGAGTACTGAAGCTTTCTTT. Protein product: CASSPRQGSTEAFF. The chain uses TRBV18 and TRBJ1-1, with 8 positions matching TRBD1. Looked up from germline, CDR1 is KGHSH and CDR2 is LQKENI. CDR3 length: 14 amino acids. V dropped 3 bases and J dropped 5; count of bases not matched to a gene: 5.

This clonotype turned up a few times. The chain employs TRBV12-5 and TRBJ1-5; TRBD1 matches at 9 bases. CDR1 and CDR2 (germline): LGHNT, FRNRAP. With V trimmed by 3 bases and J by 8 bases, 17 bases remained unmatched. The CDR3 extends over 18 amino acids. The CDR3 sequence: CASGFFGLLQGALKPQHF. Written as DNA, the CDR3 is TGTGCTAGTGGTTTTTTTGGGCTACTACAGGGGGCTCTTAAGCCCCAGCATTTT.

This chain connects TRBV12-3 or TRBV12-4 to TRBJ1-1, with 7 positions matching TRBD1. The CDR3 is made up of 13 amino acids. V trimming: 5 bases; J trimming: 6 bases; junction bases outside the gene matches: 6. Here the CDR3 reads CASSTTGSPEAFF. CDR3 DNA sequence: TGTGCCAGCAGTACGACAGGGTCCCCTGAAGCTTTCTTT.

This chain links TRBV12-5 with TRBJ2-3, with D uncertain. V shed 1 base and J shed 0 bases, with 8 bases lying between them. The CDR3 consists of 15 residues. From germline, CDR1 is LGHNT and CDR2 FRNRAP. CDR3 sequence: CASGLGITSTDTQYF. CDR3 bases: TGTGCTAGTGGTTTGGGGATTACTAGCACAGATACGCAGTATTTT.

The chain is built from TRBV6-2 or TRBV6-3 and TRBJ1-5, with 7 bases identical to TRBD1. Looked up from germline, CDR1 is MNHEY and CDR2 is SVGEGT. The CDR3 is 15 amino acids. V was pared by 0 bases and J by 4 bases, with 3 bases of the junction left unmatched. The CDR3 coding sequence is TGTGCCAGCAGTTACTCTGGGACAGCAAATCAGCCCCAGCATTTT. This encodes CASSYSGTANQPQHF.

The chain recombines TRBV11-1 with TRBJ1-2; a possible D gene is TRBD1 (6 bases). This CDR3 has 12 residues. Germline CDR1 SGHAT, CDR2 FQDESV (reference sequence). V was pared by 7 bases and J by 8 bases, with 14 bases between. The CDR3 protein is CASIGSGDGYTF. In nucleotides, the CDR3 is TGTGCCAGCATCGGGTCAGGGGACGGCTACACCTTC.

On this clonotype itself: A much larger clone is a single base away; this may be a read error. This likely comes from a read error, as the CDR3 has no conserved phenylalanine or tryptophan at its end. This chain's CDR3 is CASSLGGTVNTEAFS. DNA of the CDR3: TGCGCCAGCAGCTTGGGCGGGACAGTGAACACTGAAGCTTTCTCT. The chain links TRBV5-1 to TRBJ1-1; 7 positions agree with TRBD1. There are 15 residues in the CDR3. Germline CDR1 reads SGHRS; CDR2 reads YFSETQ. After removal of 0 bases from V and 0 bases from J, the junction contained 2 bases not matched to a gene.

At least ten counts were recorded for this clonotype. The J gene is TRBJ1-4, the V gene TRBV28, with TRBD1 identical over 7 bases. The CDR3 totals 15 residues. With V trimmed by 6 bases and J by 8 bases, 12 bases remained unmatched. Germline CDR1 reads MDHEN; CDR2 reads SYDVKM. In DNA, the CDR3 is TGTGCCAGCAGCCCGAGGATGGGGACAGAGGAAAAACTGTTTTTT. It encodes CASSPRMGTEEKLFF.

This clonotype was observed a handful of times. This chain uses TRBV6-2 or TRBV6-3 with TRBJ2-7; weak D call: TRBD2 (5 bases). Per the germline V gene, CDR1 is MNHEY and CDR2 is SVGEGT. Trimming took off 6 bases at V and 3 bases at J, with 21 bases between the two ends. CDR3 size: 16 residues. The CDR3 is CASRRGESPGYYEQYF. CDR3 coding DNA: TGTGCCAGCAGACGGGGAGAAAGTCCGGGATACTACGAGCAGTACTTC.

This clonotype was observed a handful of times. V gene TRBV20-1 combines with J gene TRBJ2-5; D call uncertain. Germline V gives CDR1 DFQATT, CDR2 SNEGSKA (reference sequence). The V gene lost 5 bases and the J gene lost 0 bases, with 16 bases spanning the gap. The CDR3 contains 15 residues. DNA of the CDR3: TGCAGTGCTCCGAGGAGCCTGGAGAACCAAGAGACCCAGTACTTC. Amino acid sequence: CSAPRSLENQETQYF.

J is TRBJ2-4 and V is TRBV6-1; 10 bases align to TRBD2. Trimming at V came to 7 bases and at J to 1 base, leaving 4 bases not matched to a gene. Germline V gene data show CDR1 as MNHNS and CDR2 as SASEGT. The CDR3 contains 15 residues. CDR3 DNA: TGTGCCAGCACTCTAGCGGGAGTGGCCAAAAACATTCAGTACTTC. This codes for CASTLAGVAKNIQYF.

CDR3 residues: CATSDTGEASYEQYF. In nucleotides, the CDR3 is TGTGCCACCAGTGATACGGGGGAGGCCTCCTACGAGCAGTACTTC. This sequence joins TRBV24-1 and TRBJ2-7; D might be TRBD2 (6 bases). V dropped 3 bases and J dropped 0 bases, with 11 bases sitting between them. The CDR3 contains 15 residues. Germline CDR1 reads KGHDR; CDR2 reads SFDVKD.

Of note for this clonotype: At one end the junction does not follow the germline gene, possibly because of a read error. The V gene is TRBV13, the J gene TRBJ2-7; tentatively, D is TRBD2 (5 bases). This CDR3 has 14 residues. The germline CDR1 and CDR2 sequences are PRHDT and FYEKMQ (reference sequence). CDR3 region: CASHRWGIDYKQYF. For the CDR3, the DNA is TGTGCCAGCCACCGCTGGGGTATTGACTACAAGCAGTACTTC. Variable domain in full (rest from reference TRBV13 and TRBJ2-7): AAGVIQSPRHLIKEKRETATLKCYPIPRHDTVYWYQQGPGQDPQFLISFYEKMQSDKGSIPDRFSAQQFSDYHSELNMSSLELGDSALYFCASHRWGIDYKQYFGPGTRLTVT.

The rearrangement joins TRBV10-2 to TRBJ1-2, with D possibly TRBD1 on 6 matching bases. The V gene lost 2 bases and the J gene lost 1 base, with 11 bases spanning the gap. Germline CDR1 is WSHSY and CDR2 is SAAADI. The CDR3 totals 15 residues. CDR3 coding DNA: TGCGCCAGCAGTGAGGATGCCAGGGGTAACTATGGCTACACCTTC. Encoded protein: CASSEDARGNYGYTF.

This clonotype was counted at least ten times. The V gene is TRBV6-1, the J gene TRBJ1-5; tentative D call: TRBD1 (6 bases). The CDR3 totals 14 residues. Trimming cost V 6 bases and J 5 bases, with 14 bases left between them. Germline V gene data show CDR1 as MNHNS and CDR2 as SASEGT. CDR3 bases: TGTGCCAGCAGCCTCGGGGGGCCCGATCAGCCCCAGCATTTT. Translated, it gives CASSLGGPDQPQHF.

In this sample, this clonotype turned up once. J is TRBJ1-2 and V is TRBV19; D unresolved. The CDR3 covers 13 residues. Deletions cut 4 bases from V and 4 bases from J, with 10 bases between. Germline assignment: CDR1 LNHDA and CDR2 SQIVND (reference sequence). CDR3 residues: CASSRERAYGYTF. CDR3 bases: TGTGCCAGTAGTAGGGAAAGGGCCTATGGCTACACCTTC.

The gene calls are TRBV5-1 and TRBJ2-2; D is unresolved. The V gene's germline CDR1 is SGHRS and CDR2 YFSETQ. This CDR3 is 15 amino acids long. With 1 base removed from V and 6 bases from J, the gap between germline ends came to 13 bases. The CDR3 DNA reads TGCGCCAGCAGCTTGTCCGAGTCTCGGTCCGGGGAGCTGTTTTTT. It translates to CASSLSESRSGELFF.

This CDR3 is CASLQGSGGETQYF. The CDR3 nucleotides are TGTGCCAGTCTACAGGGTTCTGGAGGAGAGACCCAGTACTTC. The chain is built from TRBV28 and TRBJ2-5; D possibly corresponds to TRBD1 (6 bases). Germline-derived CDR1 and CDR2 are MDHEN and SYDVKM. The CDR3 runs 14 residues. Trimming removed 9 bases from V and 4 bases from J, with 18 bases in between.

The J gene is TRBJ1-4, the V gene TRBV19, with D tentatively TRBD1 (5 bases). The germline gives CDR1 LNHDA, CDR2 SQIVND (reference sequence). There are 16 residues in the CDR3. Trimming took off 7 bases at V and 0 bases at J, with 15 bases between the two ends. The chain's CDR3 is CASTPGGSATNEKLFF. CDR3 nucleotide sequence: TGTGCCAGTACCCCGGGGGGTTCTGCAACTAATGAAAAACTGTTTTTT.

This clonotype was observed many times. The V and J genes are TRBV2 and TRBJ2-3; 16 nucleotides line up with TRBD2. This CDR3 spans 16 amino acids. V gave up 4 bases and J gave up 4 bases; unmatched junction bases: 2. Germline V gene sequence: CDR1 SNHLY, CDR2 FYNNEI. Here the CDR3 reads CASSAGLAGGPDTQYF. In DNA, the CDR3 is TGTGCCAGCAGTGCGGGACTAGCGGGAGGGCCAGATACGCAGTATTTT.

This clonotype appeared many times. V is TRBV12-3 or TRBV12-4 and J is TRBJ1-6; D unclear. The V gene lost 3 bases and the J gene lost 7 bases, with 7 bases spanning the gap. The CDR3 runs to 13 residues. CDR3 sequence: CASSFVANSPLHF. The CDR3 nucleotides are TGTGCCAGCAGTTTTGTGGCCAATTCACCCCTCCACTTT.

The V gene is TRBV27, the J gene TRBJ1-1; D gene ambiguous. Looked up from germline, CDR1 is MNHEY and CDR2 is SMNVEV (reference sequence). Deletions cut 6 bases from V and 1 base from J, with 15 bases between. The CDR3 is 15 amino acids. CDR3: CASRPSAVRNTEAFF. CDR3 in DNA: TGTGCCAGCAGGCCATCAGCGGTTAGGAACACTGAAGCTTTCTTT.

Remarks on this clonotype: The junction departs from germline at one end; a sequencing error may be responsible. The chain carries TRBV6-1 and TRBJ2-2; 7 positions match TRBD2. CDR3 length equals 17 residues. CDR1 and CDR2 (germline): MNHNS, SASEGT. As DNA, the CDR3 is TGTGCCAGCAGTGAAAATCCGGGACTACGGAACGCCGGGGAGCTGTTTTTT. Translated: CASSENPGLRNAGELFF.

This chain connects TRBV3-1 to TRBJ1-2; 8 positions match TRBD1. Trimming cost V 1 base and J 3 bases; bases outside gene matches: 4. Per germline, CDR1 LGHDT and CDR2 YNNKEL (reference sequence). This CDR3 spans 15 amino acids. As DNA, the CDR3 is TGTGCCAGCAGCCAAGGTCAGGGGGCTTACTATGGCTACACCTTC. Translating it yields CASSQGQGAYYGYTF.

The table lists this clonotype with a few counts. The chain has TRBV20-1 and TRBJ2-1, with D unresolved. This CDR3 contains 12 residues. The V end lost 6 bases, the J end lost 5 bases, and 11 bases lay between the germline ends. Germline V gene sequence: CDR1 DFQATT, CDR2 SNEGSKA (reference sequence). The CDR3 here is CSAGPADNEQFF. DNA of the CDR3: TGCAGTGCCGGTCCGGCGGACAATGAGCAGTTCTTC.

The V call is TRBV28, the J call TRBJ1-4; D might be TRBD1 (5 bases). CDR1 and CDR2 (germline): MDHEN, SYDVKM. The V end was cut by 2 bases, the J end by 4 bases, with 20 bases between. CDR3 length: 18 amino acids. The DNA for the CDR3 is TGTGCCAGCAGTTTAATCGTAGGCCCTCGTGGGGGTAATGAAAAACTGTTTTTT. It codes for CASSLIVGPRGGNEKLFF.

This clonotype was found a few times. The genes are TRBV7-9 and TRBJ1-3, with D hard to call. There are 15 residues in the CDR3. Germline values: CDR1 SEHNR, CDR2 FQNEAQ (reference sequence). V was trimmed by 5 bases and J by 0 bases, leaving 11 bases between them. The DNA for the CDR3 is TGTGCCAGCAGCCTTCAGCAACTCTCTGGAAACACCATATATTTT. Translation gives CASSLQQLSGNTIYF.

As for this clonotype: A read error may be the cause here, since a much bigger clone is one base away. The chain has TRBV12-3 or TRBV12-4 and TRBJ1-5; D ambiguous. This CDR3 spans 14 amino acids. Trimming took off 7 bases at V and 3 bases at J, with 13 bases between the two ends. The CDR3 DNA reads as TGTGCCAGCACCCACCAGGTCTCCAATCAGCCCCAGCATTTT. It codes for CASTHQVSNQPQHF.